The 19 T cell receptor beta chains below all came from one sample that was sequenced in a study of shared clonotypes between healthy human individuals (dated by TCRdb to the early 2020s). The library was built by means of the immunoSEQ multiplex PCR assay. TCRdb retrieved this table from immuneACCESS and kept in-frame rearrangements only. Not all clones are present; in checked studies, unresolved V genes account for under half, and no reason is known for the remainder. Recorded for this sample are roughly 1,500,000 clones; about 98.5% of them occurred a single time. The ten largest make up 0.36% of the sample. Sequencing input: naive CD4+ T cells sorted from blood. The sample's cell subset or site label is to be understood as: CD45RA+ positively selected. The receptors originated from a man in his thirties or forties in good health.

The chain employs TRBV6-1 and TRBJ2-1, with D possibly being TRBD1 or TRBD2 (5 bases each). V lost 1 base to trimming and J lost 6 bases, with 19 bases between them. In germline, CDR1 is MNHNS, CDR2 SASEGT. The CDR3 covers 17 residues. The CDR3 nucleotides read TGTGCCAGCAGTGAAGAGGGCTCGGGGCTTTACACCAATGAGCAGTTCTTC. Protein sequence: CASSEEGSGLYTNEQFF.

The chain uses TRBV30 and TRBJ1-4, with 8 bases identical to TRBD1. This CDR3 region has 12 residues. Per germline, CDR1 GTSNPN and CDR2 SVGIG (reference sequence). DNA of the CDR3: TGTGTGTCGCAGGGGGCGCAGGAAAAACTGTTTTTT. It specifies CVSQGAQEKLFF.

The rearrangement links TRBV5-1 to TRBJ2-5, with 16 bases fitting TRBD2. J was trimmed by 4 bases and V by 4 bases; bases with no gene match: 7. Germline V gives CDR1 SGHRS, CDR2 YFSETQ. The CDR3 length is 17 residues. The CDR3 DNA reads TGCGCCAGCAGCCCGGGACTAGCGGGAGGGGAAAGAGAGACCCAGTACTTC. Protein sequence: CASSPGLAGGERETQYF.

The genes are TRBV7-9 and TRBJ2-7, with TRBD2 identical over 10 bases. The J segment lost 0 bases and the V segment lost 2 bases, leaving 4 bases of the junction unmatched. This CDR3 spans 16 amino acids. Per germline, CDR1 SEHNR and CDR2 FQNEAQ (reference sequence). The chain's CDR3 is CASSLSSSGSSYEQYF. For the CDR3, the DNA is TGTGCCAGCAGCTTAAGTTCTAGCGGGAGCTCCTACGAGCAGTACTTC.

J is TRBJ2-7 and V is TRBV18; D is possibly TRBD1 (6 bases). The CDR3 is made up of 13 amino acids. Per germline, CDR1 KGHSH and CDR2 LQKENI. Between the trimmed V and J ends, which lost 4 bases and 0 bases, there was a span of 7 bases. The CDR3 nucleotides are TGTGCCAGCTCACAGACAGGCTCCTACGAGCAGTACTTC. Its protein product is CASSQTGSYEQYF.

The chain recombines TRBV5-1 with TRBJ2-7; 7 nucleotides line up with TRBD1. Trimming cost V 3 bases and J 3 bases; bases outside gene matches: 9. Per germline, CDR1 SGHRS and CDR2 YFSETQ. The CDR3 has 15 residues. Written as DNA, the CDR3 is TGCGCCAGCAGCTCGGGACAGCTGGAAAACTACGAGCAGTACTTC. This sequence encodes CASSSGQLENYEQYF.

Written as DNA, the CDR3 is TGTGCCAGCAGCCTATGGGTTAGGACTGAAGCTTTCTTT. It yields the protein CASSLWVRTEAFF. The V call is TRBV2, the J call TRBJ1-1; no firm D call. From germline, CDR1 is SNHLY and CDR2 FYNNEI. This CDR3 contains 13 residues. V was trimmed by 6 bases and J by 5 bases, leaving 13 bases between them.

The V call is TRBV11-2, the J call TRBJ2-7; D is unclear. This CDR3 has 16 residues. Germline loops: CDR1 SGHAT, CDR2 FQNNGV. The ends were cut back, 1 base at V and 2 bases at J, with 15 bases in the middle. Here the CDR3 reads CASSLGVQPRTYEQYF. In DNA, the CDR3 is TGTGCCAGCAGCTTAGGGGTCCAGCCCCGGACCTACGAGCAGTACTTC.

This clone was recorded only once. The chain combines TRBV11-3 with TRBJ2-7; no reliable D call. This CDR3 spans 13 amino acids. Germline assignment: CDR1 SGHNT and CDR2 YENEEA. V dropped 1 base and J dropped 4 bases, with 8 bases sitting between them. DNA of the CDR3: TGTGCCAGCAGCTTAGCGCCCTTATACGAGCAGTACTTC. Translation gives CASSLAPLYEQYF.

CDR3 amino acids: CASRPRTGTGNSEAFF. DNA of the CDR3: TGTGCCAGCAGGCCCCGAACCGGGACAGGGAATTCTGAAGCTTTCTTT. The chain combines TRBV13 with TRBJ1-1; TRBD1 aligns across 9 bases. In germline, CDR1 is PRHDT, CDR2 FYEKMQ (reference sequence). CDR3 size: 16 residues. Germline trimming cut 6 bases from V and 6 bases from J; bases unmatched to any gene: 14.

The chain employs TRBV28 and TRBJ1-2, with no clear D. The CDR3 length is 15 residues. The ends were cut back, 2 bases at V and 7 bases at J, with 17 bases in the middle. Germline loops: CDR1 MDHEN, CDR2 SYDVKM. The DNA of the CDR3 is TGTGCCAGCAGTTTAAGTTCAGGAATGGCAAGTGGCTACACCTTC. Translation: CASSLSSGMASGYTF.

The sample holds one count of this clone. V gene TRBV5-1 combines with J gene TRBJ2-1; 7 bases map to TRBD2. Trimming cost V 4 bases and J 0 bases; bases outside gene matches: 7. This CDR3 has 16 residues. CDR1 SGHRS and CDR2 YFSETQ come from the germline V gene. The CDR3 spells CASSATSALSYNEQFF. As DNA, the CDR3 is TGCGCCAGCAGCGCCACTAGCGCCCTCTCCTACAATGAGCAGTTCTTC.

In DNA form, the CDR3 reads TGTGCCAGCGGGACCGGTCGGGGGGGCTACACCTTC. This encodes CASGTGRGGYTF. This chain uses TRBV2 with TRBJ1-2, with D perhaps matching TRBD1 (5 bases). Germline assignment: CDR1 SNHLY and CDR2 FYNNEI. This CDR3 has 12 amino acids. Trimming shortened V by 8 bases and J by 8 bases, and 15 bases separated the two germline ends.

This clone appeared once. The chain couples TRBV4-3 to TRBJ1-5; D is unclear. The CDR3 extends over 17 amino acids. V dropped 0 bases and J dropped 6 bases, with 18 bases sitting between them. Looked up from germline, CDR1 is LGHNA and CDR2 is YSLEER. The CDR3 region has the DNA TGCGCCAGCAGCCAAGATCTGGACGTCGGACTTCGTCAGCCCCAGCATTTT. This sequence encodes CASSQDLDVGLRQPQHF.

The V gene is TRBV15, the J gene TRBJ2-6; D gene uncertain. The CDR3 runs 16 residues. Per the germline V gene, CDR1 is LNHNV and CDR2 is YYDKDF (reference sequence). The V end lost 1 base, the J end lost 0 bases, and 7 bases lay between the germline ends. CDR3 DNA sequence: TGTGCCACCAGCAGAGCTGAGGACTCTGGGGCCAACGTCCTGACTTTC. It is translated as CATSRAEDSGANVLTF.

V gene TRBV7-2 combines with J gene TRBJ1-5; 7 positions match TRBD1. Germline V gene sequence: CDR1 SGHTA, CDR2 FQGNSA. The CDR3 spans 15 residues. J gave up 4 bases and V 4 bases, and 7 bases lay outside the gene matches. The CDR3 reads CASSSSRGINQPQHF. The CDR3 bases are TGTGCCAGCAGCTCCTCCAGGGGGATTAATCAGCCCCAGCATTTT.

The V call is TRBV27, the J call TRBJ2-7, with TRBD2 as a possible D gene (5 bases). Germline V gene data show CDR1 as MNHEY and CDR2 as SMNVEV (reference sequence). The CDR3 has 13 amino acids. V shed 2 bases and J shed 2 bases, with 7 bases lying between them. The CDR3 sequence is CASSLDGAYEQYF. CDR3 nucleotides: TGTGCCAGCAGTTTAGACGGGGCCTACGAGCAGTACTTC.

The V gene is TRBV28, the J gene TRBJ2-5, with 7 nucleotides matching TRBD2. This CDR3 is 14 amino acids long. Trimming took 4 bases from V and 5 from J; bases not matched to a gene: 7. From germline, CDR1 is MDHEN and CDR2 SYDVKM. The CDR3 spells CASSSPWREETQYF. As DNA, the CDR3 is TGTGCCAGCAGTTCCCCCTGGCGGGAGGAGACCCAGTACTTC.

The V and J genes are TRBV4-3 and TRBJ1-2, with D hard to call. The CDR3 contains 14 residues. The germline V gene encodes CDR1 LGHNA and CDR2 YSLEER. Trimming took 0 bases from V and 5 from J, leaving 10 bases between them. This CDR3 reads CASSQDLGGYGYTF. The CDR3 bases are TGCGCCAGCAGCCAAGATTTGGGCGGTTATGGCTACACCTTC.